The 20 T cell receptor beta chains given below trace back to one sample, sequenced in a study of cytomegalovirus exposure and HLA in healthy donors (dated by TCRdb to 2016 to 2017). The receptor library was made with the immunoSEQ multiplex PCR assay. The multiplex PCR relied on a mix of 60 forward primers for TCR Vbeta segments and 13 reverse primers for TCR Jbeta segments. What TCRdb holds here is the immuneACCESS table cut down to in-frame rearrangements. Part of the clones is not present; checked against another copy, under half of the missing clones reflect an unresolved V gene, and the others are unexplained. The sample yields 85,000 to 100,000 clones; roughly 63% were counted once. The top ten clonotypes cover roughly 6.8% of the sample. The sample was PBMCs. The receptors were sampled from a young woman in good health and CMV-seronegative.

The CDR3 DNA reads TGTGCCAGCAGCTTGTACGGGAGGACCAACTATGGCTACACCTTC. Encoded protein: CASSLYGRTNYGYTF. V and J are TRBV5-4 and TRBJ1-2; D ambiguous. Germline CDR1 SGHNT, CDR2 YYREEE (reference sequence). The CDR3 is made up of 15 amino acids. The germline V and J ends were trimmed by 1 base and 2 bases, with 12 bases remaining between them.

This chain joins TRBV6-5 and TRBJ1-2; TRBD1 is a possible D gene (5 bases). V lost 2 bases, J lost 8 bases, and 15 bases lay in between. The V gene's germline CDR1 is MNHEY and CDR2 SVGAGI. The length of the CDR3 is 14 residues. Here the CDR3 reads CASSYGAGLEGYTF. The CDR3 nucleotides are TGTGCCAGCAGTTACGGGGCGGGGCTAGAGGGCTACACCTTC.

This clone turned up a few times. This chain uses TRBV19 with TRBJ2-7, with D perhaps matching TRBD2 (6 bases). Germline V gene sequence: CDR1 LNHDA, CDR2 SQIVND (reference sequence). V gave up 3 bases and J gave up 3 bases, with 15 bases separating them. This CDR3 comprises 15 residues. This CDR3 is CASSIQPGLNYEQYF. The CDR3 DNA sequence: TGTGCCAGTAGTATTCAACCGGGACTGAACTACGAGCAGTACTTC.

The chain couples TRBV14 to TRBJ1-5; D call uncertain. Germline V CDR1 and CDR2: SGHDN, FVKESK. This CDR3 spans 16 amino acids. Between the trimmed V and J ends, which lost 0 bases and 2 bases, there was a span of 11 bases. As DNA, the CDR3 is TGTGCCAGCAGCCAAGATAACGGGGTCCGCAATCAGCCCCAGCATTTT. Amino acids: CASSQDNGVRNQPQHF.

V usage is TRBV6-5 and J usage is TRBJ1-4, with D maybe TRBD1 (6 bases). The CDR3 extends over 14 amino acids. Trimming removed 1 base at V and 3 bases at J, with 6 bases between. CDR1 and CDR2 (germline): MNHEY, SVGAGI. CDR3 sequence (DNA): TGTGCCAGCAGTTACTGGGGGCCTAATGAAAAACTGTTTTTT. This encodes CASSYWGPNEKLFF.

This clone was picked up a small number of times. The chain has TRBV7-6 and TRBJ2-1; a possible D gene is TRBD1 (6 bases). Germline V gene lookup returns CDR1 SGHVS and CDR2 FNYEAQ. Trimming removed 8 bases from V and 5 bases from J, with 10 bases in between. This CDR3 has 12 residues. The CDR3 spells CASQGQDNEQFF. The CDR3 nucleotides are TGTGCCAGCCAGGGGCAGGACAATGAGCAGTTCTTC.

V and J are TRBV19 and TRBJ1-5; D not certain. CDR3 length: 16 amino acids. CDR1 LNHDA and CDR2 SQIVND come from the germline V gene (reference sequence). Trimming stripped 5 bases from V and 2 bases from J, with 16 bases between. The CDR3 DNA is TGTGCCAGTAGTTCCCACCTCGGAGTGGGCAATCAGCCCCAGCATTTT. Translated: CASSSHLGVGNQPQHF. Full variable domain (outside the CDR3, taken from reference TRBV19 and TRBJ1-5): DGGITQSPKYLFRKEGQNVTLSCEQNLNHDAMYWYRQDPGQGLRLIYYSQIVNDFQKGDIAEGYSVSREKKESFPLTVTSAQKNPTAFYLCASSSHLGVGNQPQHFGDGTRLSIL.

This clone was seen a handful of times. V and J are TRBV12-5 and TRBJ1-4; 10 positions match TRBD1. The CDR3 runs to 15 residues. The trim removed 6 bases at V and 5 bases at J, leaving 6 bases unmatched. Germline V gene lookup returns CDR1 LGHNT and CDR2 FRNRAP. The CDR3 is CASGPGQGVNEKLFF. CDR3 DNA: TGTGCTAGTGGACCAGGACAGGGGGTAAATGAAAAACTGTTTTTT.

The V gene is TRBV4-2, the J gene TRBJ1-2; D may be TRBD1 (6 bases). The CDR3 is 17 residues long. Germline CDR1 and CDR2: LGHNA and YNFKEQ. Trimming cost V 0 bases and J 1 base, with 15 bases left between them. The CDR3 is CASSQEGTPINNYGYTF. CDR3 DNA sequence: TGTGCCAGCAGCCAAGAGGGGACACCGATCAATAACTATGGCTACACCTTC.

This clone was seen only a few times. V is TRBV4-1 and J is TRBJ2-1; 9 bases line up with TRBD2. The J segment lost 4 bases and the V segment lost 2 bases, leaving 3 bases of the junction unmatched. Germline values: CDR1 MGHRA, CDR2 YSYEKL. The CDR3 totals 15 residues. Here the CDR3 reads CASSQRRGGYNEQFF. The CDR3 nucleotides are TGCGCCAGCAGCCAACGGCGGGGGGGTTACAATGAGCAGTTCTTC.

This clone turned up a few times. This chain connects TRBV10-1 to TRBJ2-5, with 12 bases that match TRBD1. The J call may not be correct, given that the DNA end is closer to TRBJ2-7. Germline CDR1 WNHNN, CDR2 SYGVQD (reference sequence). This CDR3 comprises 16 residues. The CDR3 reads CASSEGTGGYSYEQYF. The CDR3 DNA reads TGCGCCAGCAGTGAGGGGACAGGGGGCTATTCCTACGAGCAGTACTTC.

The J gene is TRBJ2-2, the V gene TRBV7-6; maybe TRBD1 (6 bases). V was cut by 3 bases and J by 0 bases, with 11 bases left in between. The CDR3 has 16 amino acids. Germline CDR1 is SGHVS and CDR2 is FNYEAQ. The CDR3 coding sequence is TGTGCCAGCAGCTTTTTAGGGACACCGAACACCGGGGAGCTGTTTTTT. Translation: CASSFLGTPNTGELFF.

Only a few counts were recorded for this clone. The chain is built from TRBV27 and TRBJ1-4, with D unclear. The V end was cut by 4 bases, the J end by 0 bases, with 9 bases between. This CDR3 has 15 amino acids. Germline lookup yields CDR1 MNHEY and CDR2 SMNVEV (reference sequence). The CDR3 here is CASSSPRSTNEKLFF. CDR3 sequence (DNA): TGTGCCAGCAGTTCCCCCAGATCAACTAATGAAAAACTGTTTTTT.

CDR3 DNA sequence: TGTGCCATCAGTGAGGGGGGACTATCAGATACGCAGTATTTT. Its protein product is CAISEGGLSDTQYF. The J gene is TRBJ2-3, the V gene TRBV10-3; TRBD2 matches 7 bases. The CDR3 runs to 14 residues. The V gene's germline CDR1 is ENHRY and CDR2 SYGVKD. Trimming cost V 2 bases and J 4 bases; bases outside gene matches: 3.

This clone has just one count. J is TRBJ2-7 and V is TRBV28; weak D call: TRBD2 (5 bases). The CDR3 totals 15 residues. V was pared by 6 bases and J by 0 bases, with 15 bases between. Germline CDR1 is MDHEN and CDR2 is SYDVKM. The CDR3 is CASRKLVTSSYEQYF. CDR3 in DNA: TGTGCCAGCAGAAAACTAGTGACGAGCTCCTACGAGCAGTACTTC.

The V and J genes are TRBV4-2 and TRBJ2-7; the D gene is possibly TRBD1 (6 bases). V lost 1 base to trimming and J lost 7 bases, with 20 bases between them. The CDR3 has 16 residues. Germline CDR1 and CDR2: LGHNA and YNFKEQ. As DNA, the CDR3 is TGTGCCAGCAGCCAAGTCGGGACAACCCAACGGGGAGAGCAGTACTTC. It codes for CASSQVGTTQRGEQYF.

This clone was seen more than once but under ten times. This chain joins TRBV2 and TRBJ1-6; D call uncertain. This CDR3 has 14 residues. Germline CDR1 is SNHLY and CDR2 is FYNNEI. Deletions cut 7 bases from V and 0 bases from J, with 7 bases between. CDR3 in DNA: TGTGCCAGCACCCGGAGCTCCTATAATTCACCCCTCCACTTT. It specifies CASTRSSYNSPLHF.

The J gene is TRBJ1-2, the V gene TRBV7-9; the match to TRBD1 covers 7 bases. V lost 4 bases and J lost 7; bases outside the gene matches: 15. Germline CDR1 and CDR2: SEHNR and FQNEAQ (reference sequence). The CDR3 covers 16 residues. The CDR3 DNA sequence: TGTGCCAGCAGCTCATCAGGGAACAGGGGTAATCGTGGCTACACCTTC. Translation gives CASSSSGNRGNRGYTF.

This chain uses TRBV7-2 with TRBJ2-7; unclear D gene. The CDR3 has 15 amino acids. Deletions cut 5 bases from V and 2 bases from J, with 16 bases between. The germline CDR1 and CDR2 sequences are SGHTA and FQGNSA. This CDR3 is CASSRIADSAYEQYF. The CDR3 region has the DNA TGTGCCAGCAGCCGGATTGCTGACTCGGCCTACGAGCAGTACTTC.

V and J are TRBV6-1 and TRBJ1-2, with D perhaps TRBD1 (6 bases). CDR3 size: 14 residues. Trimming removed 6 bases from V and 4 bases from J, with 15 bases in between. Per the germline V gene, CDR1 is MNHNS and CDR2 is SASEGT. The CDR3 region has the DNA TGTGCCAGCAGCACACAGGGAAGTTTCTATGGCTACACCTTC. It is translated as CASSTQGSFYGYTF.